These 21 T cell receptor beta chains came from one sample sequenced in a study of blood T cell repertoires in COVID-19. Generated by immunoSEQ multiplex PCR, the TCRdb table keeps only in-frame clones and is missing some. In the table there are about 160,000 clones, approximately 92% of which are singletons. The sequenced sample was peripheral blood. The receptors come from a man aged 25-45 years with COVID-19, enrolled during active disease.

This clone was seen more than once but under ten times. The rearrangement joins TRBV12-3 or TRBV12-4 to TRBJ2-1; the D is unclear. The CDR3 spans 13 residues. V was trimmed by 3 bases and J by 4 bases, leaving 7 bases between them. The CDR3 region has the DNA TGTGCCAGCAGTTTTGGCAGATACAATGAGCAGTTCTTC. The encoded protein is CASSFGRYNEQFF.

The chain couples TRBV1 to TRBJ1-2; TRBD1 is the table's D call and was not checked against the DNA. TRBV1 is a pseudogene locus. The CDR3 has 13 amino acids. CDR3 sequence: CTSSHPGAHGYTF. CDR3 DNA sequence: TGCACCAGCAGCCACCCAGGGGCCCATGGCTACACCTTC.

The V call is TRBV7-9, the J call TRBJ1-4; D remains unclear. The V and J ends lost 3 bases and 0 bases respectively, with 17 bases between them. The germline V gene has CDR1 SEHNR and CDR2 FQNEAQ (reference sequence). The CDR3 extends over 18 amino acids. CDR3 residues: CASSFLTAAHSTNEKLFF. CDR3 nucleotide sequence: TGTGCCAGCAGCTTTTTGACCGCGGCTCACTCAACTAATGAAAAACTGTTTTTT. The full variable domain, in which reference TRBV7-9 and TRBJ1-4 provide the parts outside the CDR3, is DTGVSQNPRHKITKRGQNVTFRCDPISEHNRLYWYRQTLGQGPEFLTYFQNEAQLEKSRLLSDRFSAERPKGSFSTLEIQRTEQGDSAMYLCASSFLTAAHSTNEKLFFGSGTQLSVL.

CDR3 residues: CASSTGQGDLSQPQHF. The CDR3 nucleotides are TGTGCCAGCAGTACCGGACAGGGAGACTTGTCTCAGCCCCAGCATTTT. The chain recombines TRBV27 with TRBJ1-5; TRBD1 matches at 8 bases. The CDR3 loop spans 16 amino acids. The V segment lost 5 bases and the J segment 6 bases; nucleotides outside the gene matches: 12. The germline CDR1 and CDR2 sequences are MNHEY and SMNVEV (reference sequence).

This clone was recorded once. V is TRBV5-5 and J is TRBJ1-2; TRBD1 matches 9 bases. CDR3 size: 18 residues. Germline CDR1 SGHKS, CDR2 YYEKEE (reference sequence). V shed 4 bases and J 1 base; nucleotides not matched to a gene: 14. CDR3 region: CASSRIRTGVSHNYGYTF. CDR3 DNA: TGTGCCAGCAGCAGAATCCGGACAGGGGTCTCCCATAACTATGGCTACACCTTC.

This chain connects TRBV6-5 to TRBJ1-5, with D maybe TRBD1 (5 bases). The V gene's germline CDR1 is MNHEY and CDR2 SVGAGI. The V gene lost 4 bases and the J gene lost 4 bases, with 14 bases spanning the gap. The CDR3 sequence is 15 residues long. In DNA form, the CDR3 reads TGTGCCAGCAGTTTTAAGAAGACAGCAAATCAGCCCCAGCATTTT. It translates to CASSFKKTANQPQHF.

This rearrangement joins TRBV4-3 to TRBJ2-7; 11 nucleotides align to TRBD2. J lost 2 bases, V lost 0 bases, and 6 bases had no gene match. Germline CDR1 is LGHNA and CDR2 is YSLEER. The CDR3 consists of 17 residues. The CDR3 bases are TGCGCCAGCAGCCAAGAAGTCACTAGCGGGAGCCCCTACGAGCAGTACTTC. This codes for CASSQEVTSGSPYEQYF.

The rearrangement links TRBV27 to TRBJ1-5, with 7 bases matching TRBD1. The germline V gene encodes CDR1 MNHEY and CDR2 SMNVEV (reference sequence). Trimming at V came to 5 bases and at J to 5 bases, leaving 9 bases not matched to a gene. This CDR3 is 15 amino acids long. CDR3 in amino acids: CASSPSPRGHQPQHF. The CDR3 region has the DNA TGTGCCAGCAGTCCCTCGCCTAGGGGGCATCAGCCCCAGCATTTT.

The CDR3 sequence is CASSSARGRTEAFF. The CDR3 coding sequence is TGTGCCAGCAGCTCAGCGAGAGGGAGAACTGAAGCTTTCTTT. The rearrangement joins TRBV7-2 to TRBJ1-1; D gene ambiguous. CDR3 length: 14 amino acids. V was clipped by 4 bases and J by 5 bases, with 14 bases between them. Per germline, CDR1 SGHTA and CDR2 FQGNSA.

CDR3 region: CASSPRTGGSNYGYTF. The CDR3 DNA sequence: TGTGCCAGCAGTCCCCGGACAGGGGGGTCAAACTATGGCTACACCTTC. The rearrangement uses TRBV2 and TRBJ1-2, with 10 bases fitting TRBD1. CDR3 length: 16 residues. The trim removed 5 bases at V and 2 bases at J, leaving 8 bases unmatched. Per germline, CDR1 SNHLY and CDR2 FYNNEI.

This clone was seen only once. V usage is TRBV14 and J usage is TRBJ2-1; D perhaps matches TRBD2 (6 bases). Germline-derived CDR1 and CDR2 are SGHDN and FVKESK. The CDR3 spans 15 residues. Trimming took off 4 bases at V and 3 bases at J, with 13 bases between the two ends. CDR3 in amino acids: CASSPRTIVYNEQFF. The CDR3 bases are TGTGCCAGCAGCCCTCGGACTATTGTCTACAATGAGCAGTTCTTC.

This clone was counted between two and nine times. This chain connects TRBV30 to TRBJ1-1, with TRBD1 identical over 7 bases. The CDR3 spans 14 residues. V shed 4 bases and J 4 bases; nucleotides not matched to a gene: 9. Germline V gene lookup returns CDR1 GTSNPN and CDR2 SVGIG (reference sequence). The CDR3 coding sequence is TGTGCCTGGAATATTGGACAGGCGCGCACTGAAGCTTTCTTT. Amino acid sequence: CAWNIGQARTEAFF.

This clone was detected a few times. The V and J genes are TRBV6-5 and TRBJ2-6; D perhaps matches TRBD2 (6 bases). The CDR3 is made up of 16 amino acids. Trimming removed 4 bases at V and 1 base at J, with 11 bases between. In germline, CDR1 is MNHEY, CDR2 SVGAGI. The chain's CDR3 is CASSSPGASGANVLTF. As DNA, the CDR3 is TGTGCCAGCAGTTCGCCGGGAGCATCTGGGGCCAACGTCCTGACTTTC.

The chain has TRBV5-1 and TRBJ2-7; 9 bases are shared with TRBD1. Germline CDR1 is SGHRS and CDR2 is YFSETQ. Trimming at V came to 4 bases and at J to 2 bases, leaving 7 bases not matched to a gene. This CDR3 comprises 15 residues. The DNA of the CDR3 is TGCGCCAGCAGCCTCACAGGGGGCCCCACCTACGAGCAGTACTTC. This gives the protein CASSLTGGPTYEQYF.

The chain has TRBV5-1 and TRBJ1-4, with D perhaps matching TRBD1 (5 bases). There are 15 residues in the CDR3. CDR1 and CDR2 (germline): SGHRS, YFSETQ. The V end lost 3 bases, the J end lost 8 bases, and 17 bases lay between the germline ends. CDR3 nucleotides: TGCGCCAGCAGCTCTGGCGGGACCTCGAAGGAAAAACTGTTTTTT. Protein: CASSSGGTSKEKLFF.

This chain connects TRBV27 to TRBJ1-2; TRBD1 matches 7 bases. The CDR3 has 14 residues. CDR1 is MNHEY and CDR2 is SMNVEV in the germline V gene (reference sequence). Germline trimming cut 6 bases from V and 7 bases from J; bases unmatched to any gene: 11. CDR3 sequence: CASRGTGVVGGYTF. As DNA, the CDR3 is TGTGCCAGCAGAGGAACAGGGGTGGTGGGTGGCTACACCTTC.

CDR3 sequence: CAGGQGRTGELFF. DNA of the CDR3: TGTGCCGGGGGACAGGGGCGTACCGGGGAGCTGTTTTTT. V and J are TRBV5-8 and TRBJ2-2; 10 bases map to TRBD1. The CDR3 runs 13 residues. With V trimmed by 10 bases and J by 5 bases, 5 bases remained unmatched. Germline V gene sequence: CDR1 SGHTS, CDR2 YDEGEE. Looking up the rest from reference TRBV5-8 and TRBJ2-2 gives the full variable domain: EAGVTQSPTHLIKTRGQQATLRCSPISGHTSVYWYQQALGLGLQFLLWYDEGEERNRGNFPPRFSGRQFPNYSSELNVNALELEDSALYLCAGGQGRTGELFFGEGSRLTVL.

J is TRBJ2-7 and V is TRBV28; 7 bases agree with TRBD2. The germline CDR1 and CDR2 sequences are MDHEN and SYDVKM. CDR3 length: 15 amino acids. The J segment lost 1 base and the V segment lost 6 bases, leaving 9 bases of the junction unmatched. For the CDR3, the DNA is TGTGCCAGCAGGTTAGCTAGCGGCATGTCCTACGAGCAGTACTTC. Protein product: CASRLASGMSYEQYF.

CDR3 region: CASSLDRGAREAFF. The CDR3 nucleotides read TGTGCCAGCAGCTTGGACAGGGGGGCGAGGGAAGCTTTCTTT. The chain joins TRBV5-5 to TRBJ1-1; 8 bases agree with TRBD1. CDR1 and CDR2 from the germline V gene are SGHKS and YYEKEE (reference sequence). V dropped 0 bases and J dropped 8; count of bases not matched to a gene: 6. The CDR3 consists of 14 residues.

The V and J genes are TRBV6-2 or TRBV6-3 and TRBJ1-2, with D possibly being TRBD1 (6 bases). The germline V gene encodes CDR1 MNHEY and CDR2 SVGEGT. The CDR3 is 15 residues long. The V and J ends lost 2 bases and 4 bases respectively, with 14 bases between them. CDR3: CASSYGRGYSYGYTF. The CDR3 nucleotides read TGTGCCAGCAGTTACGGCAGGGGATACAGCTATGGCTACACCTTC.

In nucleotides, the CDR3 is TGTGCCAGCAGAACGGACATCTCTGGAAACACCATATATTTT. It translates to CASRTDISGNTIYF. The gene calls are TRBV7-9 and TRBJ1-3, with D possibly TRBD1 on 5 matching bases. Germline CDR1 reads SEHNR; CDR2 reads FQNEAQ (reference sequence). Trimming removed 6 bases from V and 0 bases from J, with 9 bases in between. This CDR3 is 14 amino acids long.